This is a list of T cell receptor beta chains from one sample in a study of blood T cell repertoires in COVID-19. Profiling relied on immunoSEQ multiplex PCR, and the TCRdb table lists in-frame clones only, not all of them. The sample includes some 170,000 clones, approximately 88% seen only once; the top ten take 3.9%. Sequencing was done on a sample of peripheral blood. The source is a woman aged 60 to 75 who had recovered from COVID-19. Each CDR3 is given with its conserved first and last residue. The D gene is left open where the match is weak. The size field is filled for only some rows; it gives once, few, many or a size class.

v_call,j_call,d_call,clone_size,cdr3_aa,cdr3_nt
TRBV11-1,TRBJ1-1,TRBD1,-,CASSRRQGSTEAFF,TGTGCCAGCAGCCGAAGACAGGGTTCCACTGAAGCTTTCTTT
TRBV4-1,TRBJ1-6,TRBD1,-,CASSRGDRVGSPLHF,TGCGCCAGCAGCCGAGGGGACAGGGTCGGTTCACCCCTCCACTTT
TRBV12-5,TRBJ2-1,-,-,CASGLDSFNEQFF,TGTGCTAGTGGTTTGGACAGTTTCAATGAGCAGTTCTTC
TRBV6-5,TRBJ1-5,-,-,CASRQAGATMEPQHF,TGTGCCAGCAGACAAGCCGGAGCCACCATGGAGCCCCAGCATTTT
TRBV5-4,TRBJ1-4,TRBD1,-,CASKQGDSAEKLFF,TGTGCCAGTAAGCAGGGGGATAGCGCGGAAAAACTGTTTTTT
TRBV5-6,TRBJ2-2,-,-,CASSPIPGSRFGAGELFF,TGTGCCAGCAGCCCGATTCCGGGGTCTAGGTTTGGGGCCGGGGAGCTGTTTTTT
TRBV2,TRBJ2-1,-,-,CASSESVYYNEQFF,TGTGCCAGCAGTGAATCGGTCTACTACAATGAGCAGTTCTTC
TRBV7-2,TRBJ2-7,TRBD1,-,CASSLGGTGGYEQYF,TGTGCCAGCAGCTTAGGTGGGACAGGGGGCTACGAGCAGTACTTC
TRBV11-3,TRBJ2-2,TRBD2,once,CASSLFSGAGELFF,TGTGCCAGCAGCTTGTTTAGCGGGGCCGGGGAGCTGTTTTTT
TRBV5-4,TRBJ2-3,TRBD2,-,CASSRAGVLTDTQYF,TGTGCCAGCAGTCGAGCGGGGGTCCTCACAGATACGCAGTATTTT
TRBV24-1,TRBJ2-7,-,-,CATSRGYEQYF,TGTGCCACCAGTCGGGGGTACGAGCAGTACTTC
TRBV28,TRBJ1-5,TRBD1,-,CASRMERGQGRFQPQHF,TGTGCCAGCAGGATGGAGAGGGGACAGGGGAGGTTTCAGCCCCAGCATTTT
TRBV5-1,TRBJ2-2,TRBD1,-,CASSLEPAGTGLMSTGELFF,TGCGCCAGCAGCTTGGAGCCCGCAGGGACAGGGCTTATGAGCACCGGGGAGCTGTTTTTT
TRBV5-4,TRBJ2-7,TRBD1,-,CASSPKQGGLYEQYF,TGTGCCAGCAGCCCAAAACAGGGGGGCTTGTACGAGCAGTACTTC
TRBV2,TRBJ1-5,-,-,CASSAQSNQPQHF,TGTGCCAGCAGTGCGCAGTCCAATCAGCCCCAGCATTTT
TRBV7-2,TRBJ2-1,TRBD2,-,CASSVGLAGGYNEQFF,TGTGCCAGCAGCGTGGGACTAGCGGGGGGTTACAATGAGCAGTTCTTC
TRBV7-2,TRBJ2-5,-,-,CASSSRLVSGTQYF,TGTGCCAGCAGCTCCCGGTTAGTTTCGGGGACCCAGTACTTC
TRBV28,TRBJ1-1,TRBD1,-,CASSPLDRGVGTEAFF,TGTGCCAGCAGTCCCTTAGACAGGGGTGTTGGCACTGAAGCTTTCTTT
TRBV7-2,TRBJ2-5,-,-,CASTFRAVQETQYF,TGTGCCAGCACCTTCAGGGCTGTCCAAGAGACCCAGTACTTC
TRBV10-1,TRBJ2-3,-,-,CASSESLTGTQYF,TGCGCCAGCAGTGAGTCACTCACGGGTACGCAGTATTTT
TRBV10-3,TRBJ2-1,-,-,CAISDTGSLKYEQFF,TGTGCCATCAGTGACACAGGGTCCCTTAAATATGAGCAGTTCTTC
TRBV7-2,TRBJ1-3,-,-,CASSSGNPGNTIYF,TGTGCCAGCAGCTCAGGGAATCCTGGAAACACCATATATTTT
TRBV6-5,TRBJ1-4,-,once,CASSLVWGANEKLFF,TGTGCCAGCAGTTTGGTATGGGGGGCTAATGAAAAACTGTTTTTT
TRBV10-3,TRBJ1-1,TRBD1,-,CAISEGTGGMNTEAFF,TGTGCCATCAGTGAGGGGACAGGGGGGATGAACACTGAAGCTTTCTTT
TRBV5-1,TRBJ2-3,TRBD1,-,CASGTGPKDTQYF,TGCGCCTCCGGGACAGGACCAAAAGATACGCAGTATTTT
TRBV5-6,TRBJ2-5,-,-,CASSLSRGPGETQYF,TGTGCCAGCAGCTTGTCCAGGGGACCCGGAGAGACCCAGTACTTC
TRBV4-2,TRBJ1-5,TRBD1,few,CASGQVNQPQHF,TGTGCCAGCGGACAGGTCAATCAGCCCCAGCATTTT
TRBV27,TRBJ2-3,-,-,CASHPGLLVGDTQYF,TGTGCCAGCCACCCCGGACTACTAGTCGGGGATACGCAGTATTTT
TRBV19,TRBJ1-5,-,-,CASSGVHNQPQHF,TGTGCCAGTTCGGGGGTACACAATCAGCCCCAGCATTTT
TRBV28,TRBJ2-5,TRBD2,-,CASSLYGLAGPQETQYF,TGTGCCAGCAGTTTATATGGTTTAGCGGGACCCCAAGAGACCCAGTACTTC
TRBV2,TRBJ1-1,TRBD1,-,CATKRGHTEAFF,TGTGCCACGAAAAGGGGGCACACTGAAGCTTTCTTT
TRBV5-6,TRBJ2-3,TRBD2,-,CASSPPGGGGSDTQYF,TGTGCCAGCAGCCCGCCGGGCGGGGGAGGGTCAGATACGCAGTATTTT
TRBV28,TRBJ1-2,-,-,CASSLGAVLGDYGYTF,TGTGCCAGCAGTTTAGGTGCAGTTCTGGGAGACTATGGCTACACCTTC
TRBV5-1,TRBJ2-7,TRBD1,-,CASSLRGQGAHEQYF,TGCGCCAGCAGCTTGAGGGGACAGGGGGCTCACGAGCAGTACTTC
TRBV28,TRBJ2-5,-,-,CASSLGSGSNF,TGTGCCAGCAGTTTAGGGTCAGGAAGTAACTTC
TRBV6-5,TRBJ1-2,TRBD1,-,CASSYSGHRGRHGYTF,TGTGCCAGCAGTTACTCGGGGCACAGGGGGCGGCATGGCTACACCTTC
TRBV28,TRBJ2-1,TRBD2,-,CASSGAGGRPNEQFF,TGTGCCAGCAGCGGAGCGGGGGGGCGTCCCAATGAGCAGTTCTTC
TRBV28,TRBJ1-6,TRBD1,-,CASRDGQGSYNSPLHF,TGTGCCAGCAGGGATGGACAGGGCTCCTATAATTCACCCCTCCACTTT
TRBV5-1,TRBJ2-2,-,-,CASSLGVAVNTGELFF,TGCGCCAGCAGCTTGGGAGTGGCGGTGAACACCGGGGAGCTGTTTTTT
TRBV7-9,TRBJ2-7,-,-,CASSYVGAQYF,TGTGCCAGCAGCTACGTGGGGGCTCAGTACTTC
TRBV20-1,TRBJ1-1,-,-,CSASLQGTEAFF,TGCAGTGCTAGTCTCCAGGGAACTGAAGCTTTCTTT
TRBV5-5,TRBJ1-3,-,-,CASSLGLGNGNTIYF,TGTGCCAGCAGCTTGGGTTTGGGCAATGGAAACACCATATATTTT
TRBV7-2,TRBJ1-5,-,-,CASSLQREGNSNQPQHF,TGTGCCAGCAGCTTACAGCGTGAGGGAAATAGCAATCAGCCCCAGCATTTT
TRBV2,TRBJ1-5,-,-,CAGGDLFDQPQHF,TGTGCCGGTGGGGACTTATTTGATCAGCCCCAGCATTTT
TRBV12-3/TRBV12-4,TRBJ2-2,-,-,CASSLTGKLFF,TGTGCCAGCAGTTTGACGGGAAAGCTGTTTTTT
TRBV19,TRBJ1-5,-,-,CASTRLLGGNQPQHF,TGTGCCAGTACCCGACTCCTCGGGGGTAATCAGCCCCAGCATTTT
TRBV2,TRBJ1-2,-,-,CASSEFGQGYGYTF,TGTGCCAGCAGTGAATTTGGGCAGGGCTATGGCTACACCTTC
TRBV3-1/TRBV3-2,TRBJ2-1,TRBD2,-,CASSGTSGGYNEQFF,TGTGCCAGCAGTGGTACTAGCGGGGGATACAATGAGCAGTTCTTC
TRBV6-5,TRBJ1-1,-,few,CASTSGLNTEAFF,TGTGCCAGCACCTCAGGGCTGAACACTGAAGCTTTCTTT
TRBV28,TRBJ1-1,TRBD1,-,CASSLSPGQVGTEAFF,TGTGCCAGCAGTTTATCCCCGGGACAGGTGGGGACTGAAGCTTTCTTT
TRBV6-5,TRBJ2-7,TRBD2,-,CASRLAGGPGEQYF,TGTGCCAGCAGACTAGCGGGGGGGCCGGGGGAGCAGTACTTC
TRBV28,TRBJ1-4,TRBD1,-,CASSFPGGAGEKLFF,TGTGCCAGCAGTTTTCCAGGGGGCGCGGGTGAAAAACTGTTTTTT
TRBV5-1,TRBJ2-5,-,-,CASSPDRRETQYF,TGCGCCAGCAGCCCCGACAGGAGGGAGACCCAGTACTTC
TRBV28,TRBJ1-2,TRBD1,-,CASSIGQGYGYTF,TGTGCCAGCAGTATCGGACAGGGTTACGGCTACACCTTC
TRBV19,TRBJ1-2,-,-,CASSDHSSPNYGYTF,TGTGCCAGTAGTGACCACAGCAGCCCTAACTATGGCTACACCTTC
TRBV7-9,TRBJ2-1,-,-,CASSLGAGAPGLKEQFF,TGTGCCAGCAGCTTAGGGGCTGGGGCCCCCGGTCTTAAAGAGCAGTTCTTC
TRBV6-5,TRBJ2-7,-,-,CASSFNRVYEQYF,TGTGCCAGCAGCTTCAACAGGGTGTACGAGCAGTACTTC